Listed below are T cell receptor beta chains from one sample, sequenced in a study of blood T cell repertoires in COVID-19. TCRdb's copy holds only in-frame clones and misses some; the assay was immunoSEQ multiplex PCR. The table lists about 97,000 clones, around 90% of them singletons. The sample comprised peripheral blood. Source of these receptors: a man aged 50 or older with active COVID-19. The CDR3 runs from the conserved cysteine through the conserved F or W. A D gene is named only where the DNA matches it firmly. Only some rows state a clone size, as once, few, many or a class for expanded clones.

TRBV15	TRBD2	TRBJ2-2	19	.	CATSRDYPSGGGNTGELFF	TGTGCCACCAGCAGAGACTACCCTTCTGGCGGGGGGAACACCGGGGAGCTGTTTTTT
TRBV6-5	TRBD1	TRBJ1-2	13	.	CASRGTGKNGYTF	TGTGCCAGCAGGGGGACAGGGAAGAATGGCTACACCTTC
TRBV6-5	TRBD1	TRBJ2-7	16	.	CASSYSGTGGLYEQYF	TGTGCCAGCAGTTACTCCGGGACAGGGGGCCTCTACGAGCAGTACTTC
TRBV28	.	TRBJ2-6	15	.	CASSTDSSGANVLTF	TGTGCCAGCAGTACGGACAGCTCTGGGGCCAACGTCCTGACTTTC
TRBV15	.	TRBJ1-5	14	.	CATSRDRGGQPQHF	TGTGCCACCAGCAGAGATCGTGGAGGACAGCCCCAGCATTTT
TRBV5-8	TRBD1	TRBJ2-7	15	.	CASSLRGTGSNEQYF	TGTGCCAGCAGCTTGAGGGGGACAGGGAGCAACGAGCAGTACTTC
TRBV3-1/TRBV3-2	.	TRBJ1-1	14	.	CASSQATLSTEAFF	TGTGCCAGCAGCCAAGCGACTCTTTCCACTGAAGCTTTCTTT
TRBV3-1/TRBV3-2	TRBD1	TRBJ1-3	15	.	CASSRRGPSGNTIYF	TGTGCCAGCAGCCGGAGGGGGCCCTCTGGAAACACCATATATTTT
TRBV5-6	TRBD2	TRBJ2-7	18	.	CASSPSGWLAGETYEQYF	TGTGCCAGCAGCCCCTCTGGATGGCTAGCGGGGGAGACCTACGAGCAGTACTTC
TRBV29-1	TRBD1	TRBJ1-5	13	once	CSVRDRVDQPQHF	TGCAGCGTTCGGGACAGGGTCGATCAGCCCCAGCATTTT
TRBV12-5	TRBD1	TRBJ1-5	14	.	CASGGQDSNQPQHF	TGTGCTAGTGGTGGACAGGATAGCAATCAGCCCCAGCATTTT
TRBV10-3	.	TRBJ2-7	13	.	CATQKADSYEQYF	TGTGCCACCCAGAAGGCGGACAGCTACGAGCAGTACTTC
TRBV3-1/TRBV3-2	.	TRBJ2-5	15	.	CASSPTRVRQETQYF	TGTGCCAGCAGCCCAACTAGGGTTCGGCAAGAGACCCAGTACTTC
TRBV6-1	TRBD2	TRBJ2-7	16	.	CASSGGRGGADYEQYF	TGTGCCAGCAGTGGGGGTCGGGGAGGGGCCGACTACGAGCAGTACTTC
TRBV11-2	.	TRBJ2-7	16	.	CASSRPHLGRSYEQYF	TGTGCCAGCAGCCGACCCCACCTTGGGCGATCCTACGAGCAGTACTTC
TRBV12-5	.	TRBJ2-5	16	.	CASAQPSKGVGETQYF	TGTGCTAGTGCCCAACCCTCTAAGGGGGTCGGTGAGACCCAGTACTTC
TRBV5-4	.	TRBJ1-1	13	.	CASSLHSNTEAFF	TGTGCCAGCAGCCTCCACTCCAACACTGAAGCTTTCTTT